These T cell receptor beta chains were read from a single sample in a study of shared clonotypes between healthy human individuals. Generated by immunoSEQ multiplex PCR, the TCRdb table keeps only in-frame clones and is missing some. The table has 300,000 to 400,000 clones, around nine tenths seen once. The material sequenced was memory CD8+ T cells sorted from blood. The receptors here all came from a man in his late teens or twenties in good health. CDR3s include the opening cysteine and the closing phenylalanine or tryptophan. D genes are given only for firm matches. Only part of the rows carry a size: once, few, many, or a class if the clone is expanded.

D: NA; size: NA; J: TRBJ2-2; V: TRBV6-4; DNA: TGTGCCAGCAAAGGGGTAGACACCGGGGAGCTGTTTTTT; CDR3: CASKGVDTGELFF
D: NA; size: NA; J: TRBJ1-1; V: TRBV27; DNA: TGTGCCAGCAGTTCGACAGGAGCCATGAACACTGAAGCTTTCTTT; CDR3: CASSSTGAMNTEAFF
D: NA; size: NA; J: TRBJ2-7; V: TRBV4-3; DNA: TGCGCCAGCAGCCAAGCCTTAGAGGGGGAAGCTCTAGGCCACCAACTCTACGAGCAGTACTTC; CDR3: CASSQALEGEALGHQLYEQYF
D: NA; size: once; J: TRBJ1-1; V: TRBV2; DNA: TGTGCCAGCAGTGTATCAGGCGGTTTGACTGAAGCTTTCTTT; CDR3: CASSVSGGLTEAFF
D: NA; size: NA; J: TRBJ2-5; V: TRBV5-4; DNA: TGTGCCAGCAGCTTGGGCACCTCAGAGTCGGAGACCCAGTACTTC; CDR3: CASSLGTSESETQYF
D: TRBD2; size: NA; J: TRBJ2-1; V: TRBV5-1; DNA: TGCGCCAGCAGCTTGGGAACTAGCGGGTCCTACAATGAGCAGTTCTTC; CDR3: CASSLGTSGSYNEQFF
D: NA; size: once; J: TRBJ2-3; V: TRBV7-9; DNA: TGTGCCAGCAGCTTATGGGCGGGCGGTCCAGATACGCAGTATTTT; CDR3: CASSLWAGGPDTQYF
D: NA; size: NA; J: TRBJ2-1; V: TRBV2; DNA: TGTGCCAGCTGGGGGGCTGCTGGGCCAACTAGCGCTGGCTCCTACAATGAGCAGTTCTTC; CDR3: CASWGAAGPTSAGSYNEQFF
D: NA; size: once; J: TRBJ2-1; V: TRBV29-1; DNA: TGCAGCGGTGAACGGGCAGGCGAGCAGTTCTTC; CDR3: CSGERAGEQFF
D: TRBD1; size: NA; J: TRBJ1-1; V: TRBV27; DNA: TGTGCCAGCAGGTGGACAGGCGGCGTGACTGAAGCTTTCTTT; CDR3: CASRWTGGVTEAFF
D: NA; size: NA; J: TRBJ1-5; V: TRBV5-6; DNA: TGTGCCAGCAGCTCGGCAGGAGAGAGGATTTTT; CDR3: CASSSAGERIF
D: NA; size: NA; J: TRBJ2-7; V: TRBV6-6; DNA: TGTGCCAGCAGTTACTTTAACGGGCAAACCTACGAGCAGTACTTC; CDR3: CASSYFNGQTYEQYF
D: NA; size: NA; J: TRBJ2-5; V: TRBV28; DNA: TGTGCCAGCAGATTTGGAGGGGGGCTGAAAGAGACCCAGTACTTC; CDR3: CASRFGGGLKETQYF
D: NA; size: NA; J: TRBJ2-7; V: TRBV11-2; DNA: TGTGCCAGCAGCTGGGACACTTACGAGCAGTACTTC; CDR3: CASSWDTYEQYF
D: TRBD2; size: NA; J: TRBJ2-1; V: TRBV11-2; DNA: TGTGCCAGCAGCCCAATCCGTACTAGCGGGAGAAGAGAGCAGTTCTTC; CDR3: CASSPIRTSGRREQFF
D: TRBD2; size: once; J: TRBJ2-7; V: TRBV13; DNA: TGTGCCAGCAGCCGACTAGCTATATCCTACGAGCAGTACTTC; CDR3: CASSRLAISYEQYF
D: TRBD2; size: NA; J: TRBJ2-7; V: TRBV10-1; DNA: TGCGCCAGCAGTGAGTCGATGACACTAGCGGGATCCGAGCAGTACTTC; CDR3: CASSESMTLAGSEQYF
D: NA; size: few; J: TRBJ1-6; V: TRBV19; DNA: TGTGCCAGTACCCCTGACTGGAGCTCCTATAATTCACCCCTCCACTTT; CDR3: CASTPDWSSYNSPLHF
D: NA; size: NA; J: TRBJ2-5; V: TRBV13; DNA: TGTGCCAGCAGCTTGGGTATCGACAGGTCGGAGACCCAGTACTTC; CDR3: CASSLGIDRSETQYF
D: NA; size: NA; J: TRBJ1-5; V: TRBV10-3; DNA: TGTGCCATCAGTGAGGCCGATCAGCCCCAGCATTTT; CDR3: CAISEADQPQHF
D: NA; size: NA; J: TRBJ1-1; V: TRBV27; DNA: TGTGCCAGCAGTTTCTACAAGAACACTGAAGCTTTCTTT; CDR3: CASSFYKNTEAFF
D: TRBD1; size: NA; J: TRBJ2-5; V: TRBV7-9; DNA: TGTGCCAGCAGGGTGGACAGGGAACAAGAGACCCAGTACTTC; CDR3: CASRVDREQETQYF
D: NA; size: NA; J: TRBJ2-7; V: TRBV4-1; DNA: TGCGCCAGCAGCCAAGGGCGGTCCTACGAGCAGTACTTC; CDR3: CASSQGRSYEQYF
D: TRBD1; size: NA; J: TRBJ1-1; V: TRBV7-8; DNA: TGTGCCAGCAGCCTGGGACAGGCGAGGACTGAAGCTTTCTTT; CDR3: CASSLGQARTEAFF
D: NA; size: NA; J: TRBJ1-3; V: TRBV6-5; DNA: TGTGCCAGCAGTTACGTCGCACACACGAACACCATATATTTT; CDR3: CASSYVAHTNTIYF
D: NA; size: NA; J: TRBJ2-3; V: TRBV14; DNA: TGTGCCAGCAGCCAGTGGCTAGTCCCACCTTTCACAGATACGCAGTATTTT; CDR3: CASSQWLVPPFTDTQYF
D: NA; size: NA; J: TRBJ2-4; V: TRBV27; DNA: TGTGCCAGCAGTCCCCACGGGTTAGCGATAGCCAAAAACATTCAGTACTTC; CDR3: CASSPHGLAIAKNIQYF
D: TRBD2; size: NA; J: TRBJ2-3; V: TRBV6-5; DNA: TGTGCCAGCAGCCTTCTTAGCGGGAGCACAGATACGCAGTATTTT; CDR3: CASSLLSGSTDTQYF
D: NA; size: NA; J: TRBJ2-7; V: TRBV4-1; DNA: TGCGCCAGCAGCCAAGATCTTCAGGGTGGCTCCTACGAGCAGTACTTC; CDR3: CASSQDLQGGSYEQYF
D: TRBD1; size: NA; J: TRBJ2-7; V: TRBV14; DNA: TGTGCCAGCAGCCAAGCTATAGGACAGGGGTTTTGTGAGCAGTACTTC; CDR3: CASSQAIGQGFCEQYF
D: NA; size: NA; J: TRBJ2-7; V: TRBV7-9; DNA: TGTGCCAGCAGCCACTTGGGGATCAGCGACCCGTACGAGCAGTACTTC; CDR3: CASSHLGISDPYEQYF
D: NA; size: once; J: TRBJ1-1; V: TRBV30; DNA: TGTGCCTGGTGTGTAGGGAACACTGAAGCTTTCTTT; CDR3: CAWCVGNTEAFF
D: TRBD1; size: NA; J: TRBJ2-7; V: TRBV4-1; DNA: TGCGCCAGCAGCCCTCGCCCAGGGGGTCTCCTCTACGAGCAGTACTTC; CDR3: CASSPRPGGLLYEQYF
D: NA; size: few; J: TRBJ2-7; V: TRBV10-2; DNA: TGCGCCAGCAGTGAATCGGGCCCGGGCAGTTTTACTTACGAGCAGTACTTC; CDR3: CASSESGPGSFTYEQYF
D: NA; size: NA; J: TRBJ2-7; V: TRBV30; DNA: TGTGCCTGGGACGGGCCCCTCGACGAGCAGTACTTC; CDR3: CAWDGPLDEQYF
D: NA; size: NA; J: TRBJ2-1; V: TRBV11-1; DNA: TGTGCCAGCAGCCTCACTGGCGATGAGCAGTTCTTC; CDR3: CASSLTGDEQFF
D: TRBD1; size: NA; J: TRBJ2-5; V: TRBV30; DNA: TGTGCCTGGGCCTACCCAGGGACAGTTTACTTC; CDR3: CAWAYPGTVYF
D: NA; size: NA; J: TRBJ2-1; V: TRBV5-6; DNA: TGTGCCAGCAGCTTGGGCCCCACGAGCTCCTACAATGAGCAGTTCTTC; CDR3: CASSLGPTSSYNEQFF
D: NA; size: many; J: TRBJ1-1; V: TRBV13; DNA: TGTGCCAGCAGCTTGGTCGGTCTTTCAACTGAAGCTTTCTTT; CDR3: CASSLVGLSTEAFF
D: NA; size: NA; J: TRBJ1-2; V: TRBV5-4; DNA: TGTGCCAGCAGCTTGGTAGGGAACGGCTACACCTTC; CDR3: CASSLVGNGYTF
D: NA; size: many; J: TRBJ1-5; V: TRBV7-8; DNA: TGTGCCAGCAGCCAAGGGGTTGGGCCCGGGCAGCCCCAGCATTTT; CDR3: CASSQGVGPGQPQHF
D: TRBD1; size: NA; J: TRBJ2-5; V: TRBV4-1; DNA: TGCGCCAGCAGCCAACCGTGGACAGGGCAAGAGACCCAGTACTTC; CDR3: CASSQPWTGQETQYF
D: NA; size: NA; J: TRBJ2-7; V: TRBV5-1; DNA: TGCGCCAGCAGCTCCGGACAGCCCTACGAGCAGTACTTC; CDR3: CASSSGQPYEQYF
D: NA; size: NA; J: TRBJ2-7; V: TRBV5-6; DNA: TGTGCCAGCAGCTTAGGTTACTTGATCGACGAGCAGTACTTC; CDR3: CASSLGYLIDEQYF
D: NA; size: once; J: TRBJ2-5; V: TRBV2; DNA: TGTGCCAGCACCAGCGGTCCCGGGGCCCAAGAGACCCAGTACTTC; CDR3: CASTSGPGAQETQYF
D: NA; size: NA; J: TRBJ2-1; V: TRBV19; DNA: TGTGCCAGTAACCACCGGGAGCCCTTGTACAATGAGCAGTTCTTC; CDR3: CASNHREPLYNEQFF